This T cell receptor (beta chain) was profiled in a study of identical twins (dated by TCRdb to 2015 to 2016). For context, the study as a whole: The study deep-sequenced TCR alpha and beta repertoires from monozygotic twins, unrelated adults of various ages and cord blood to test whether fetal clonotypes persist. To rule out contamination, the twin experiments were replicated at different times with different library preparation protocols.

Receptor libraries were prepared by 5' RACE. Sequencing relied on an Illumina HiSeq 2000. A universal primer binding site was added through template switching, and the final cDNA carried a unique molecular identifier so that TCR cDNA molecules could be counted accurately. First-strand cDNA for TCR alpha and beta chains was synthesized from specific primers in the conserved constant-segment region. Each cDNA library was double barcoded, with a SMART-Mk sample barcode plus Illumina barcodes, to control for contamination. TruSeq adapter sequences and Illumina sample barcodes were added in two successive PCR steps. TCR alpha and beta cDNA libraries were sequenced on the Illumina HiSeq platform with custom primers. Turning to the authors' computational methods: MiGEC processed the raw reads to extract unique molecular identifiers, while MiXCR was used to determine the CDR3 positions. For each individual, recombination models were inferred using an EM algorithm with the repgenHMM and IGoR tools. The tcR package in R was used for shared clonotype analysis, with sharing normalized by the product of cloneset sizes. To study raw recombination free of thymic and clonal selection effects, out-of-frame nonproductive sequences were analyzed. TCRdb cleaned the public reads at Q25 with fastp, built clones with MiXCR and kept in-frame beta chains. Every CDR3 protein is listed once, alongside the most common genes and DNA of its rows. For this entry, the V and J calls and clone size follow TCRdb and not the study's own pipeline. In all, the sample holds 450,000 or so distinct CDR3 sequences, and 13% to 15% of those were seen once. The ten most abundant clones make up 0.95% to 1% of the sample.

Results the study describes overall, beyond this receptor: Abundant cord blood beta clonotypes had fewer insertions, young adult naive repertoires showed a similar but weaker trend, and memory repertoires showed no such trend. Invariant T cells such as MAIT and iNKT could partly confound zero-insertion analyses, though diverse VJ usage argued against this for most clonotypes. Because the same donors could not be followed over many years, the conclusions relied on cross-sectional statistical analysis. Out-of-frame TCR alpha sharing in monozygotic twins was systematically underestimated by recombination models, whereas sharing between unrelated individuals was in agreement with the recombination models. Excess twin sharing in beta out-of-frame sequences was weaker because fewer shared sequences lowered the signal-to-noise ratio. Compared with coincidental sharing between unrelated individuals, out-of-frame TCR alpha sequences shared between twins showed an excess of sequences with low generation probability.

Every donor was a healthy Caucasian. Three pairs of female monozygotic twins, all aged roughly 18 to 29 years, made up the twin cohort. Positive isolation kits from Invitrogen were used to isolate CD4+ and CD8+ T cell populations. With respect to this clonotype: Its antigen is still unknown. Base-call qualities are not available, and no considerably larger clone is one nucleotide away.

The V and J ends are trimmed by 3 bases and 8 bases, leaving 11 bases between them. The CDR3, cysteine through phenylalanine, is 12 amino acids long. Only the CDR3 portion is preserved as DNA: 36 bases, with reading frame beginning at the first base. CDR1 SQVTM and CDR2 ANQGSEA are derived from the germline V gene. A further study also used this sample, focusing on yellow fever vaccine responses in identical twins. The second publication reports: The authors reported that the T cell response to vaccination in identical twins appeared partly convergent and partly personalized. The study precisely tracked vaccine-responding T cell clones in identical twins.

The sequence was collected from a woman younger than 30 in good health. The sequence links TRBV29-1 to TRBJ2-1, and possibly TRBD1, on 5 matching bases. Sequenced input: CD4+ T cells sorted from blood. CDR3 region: CSVDGQGDEQFF. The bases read TGCAGCGTTGACGGGCAGGGCGATGAGCAGTTCTTC.